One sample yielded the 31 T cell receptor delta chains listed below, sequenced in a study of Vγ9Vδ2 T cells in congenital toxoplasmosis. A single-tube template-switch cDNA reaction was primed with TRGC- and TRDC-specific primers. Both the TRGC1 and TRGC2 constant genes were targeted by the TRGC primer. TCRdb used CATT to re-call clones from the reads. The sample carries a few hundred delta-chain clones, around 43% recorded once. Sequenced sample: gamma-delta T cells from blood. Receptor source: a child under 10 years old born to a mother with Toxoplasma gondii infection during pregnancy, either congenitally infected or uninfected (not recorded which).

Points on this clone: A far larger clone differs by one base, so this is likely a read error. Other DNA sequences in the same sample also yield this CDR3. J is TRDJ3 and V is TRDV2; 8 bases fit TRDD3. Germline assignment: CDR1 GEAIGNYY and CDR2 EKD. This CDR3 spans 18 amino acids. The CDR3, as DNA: TGTGCCTGTGACCTTACTGGGGGCCGCTCCTGGGACACCCGTCAGATGTTTTTC. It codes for CACDLTGGRSWDTRQMFF.

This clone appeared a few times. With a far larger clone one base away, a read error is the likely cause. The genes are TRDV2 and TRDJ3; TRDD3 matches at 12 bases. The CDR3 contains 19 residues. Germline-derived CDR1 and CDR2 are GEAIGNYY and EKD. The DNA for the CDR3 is TGTGCCTGTGACCCCCTTACTGGGGGATACTCCCGGGACACCCGACAGATGTTTTTC. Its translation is CACDPLTGGYSRDTRQMFF.

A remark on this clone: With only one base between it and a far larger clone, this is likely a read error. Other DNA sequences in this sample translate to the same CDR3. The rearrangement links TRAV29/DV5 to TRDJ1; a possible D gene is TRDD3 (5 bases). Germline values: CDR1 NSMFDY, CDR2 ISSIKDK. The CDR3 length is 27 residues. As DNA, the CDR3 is TGTGCAGCAAGCGCGAGCGGTTCCAAAAGAAGTGGGGCCCAGACCGGAGCTTTAGTGGGATTCACCGATAAACTCATCTTC. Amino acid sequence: CAASASGSKRSGAQTGALVGFTDKLIF.

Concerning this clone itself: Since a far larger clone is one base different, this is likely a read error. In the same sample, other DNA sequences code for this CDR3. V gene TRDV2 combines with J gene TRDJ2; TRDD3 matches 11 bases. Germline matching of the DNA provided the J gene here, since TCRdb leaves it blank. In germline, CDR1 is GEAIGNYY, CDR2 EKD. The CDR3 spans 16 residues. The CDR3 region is CACDTVGDTLTAQLFF. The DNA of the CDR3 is TGTGCCTGCGACACCGTGGGGGATACGCTGACAGCACAACTCTTCTTT.

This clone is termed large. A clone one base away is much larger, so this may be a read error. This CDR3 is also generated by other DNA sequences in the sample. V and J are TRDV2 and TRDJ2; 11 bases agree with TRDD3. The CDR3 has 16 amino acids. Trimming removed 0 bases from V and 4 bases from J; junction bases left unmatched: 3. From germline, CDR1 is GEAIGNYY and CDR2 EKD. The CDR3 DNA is TGTGCCTGTGACACCGTGGGGGATACGCGGACAGCACAACTCTTCTTT. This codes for CACDTVGDTRTAQLFF.

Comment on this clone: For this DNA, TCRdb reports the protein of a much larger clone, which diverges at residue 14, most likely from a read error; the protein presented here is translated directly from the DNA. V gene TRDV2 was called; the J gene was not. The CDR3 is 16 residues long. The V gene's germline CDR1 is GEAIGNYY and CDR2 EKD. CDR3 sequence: CACDSISSWDTRQIFF. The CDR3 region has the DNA TGTGCCTGTGACAGTATTAGCTCCTGGGACACCCGACAGATTTTTTTC.

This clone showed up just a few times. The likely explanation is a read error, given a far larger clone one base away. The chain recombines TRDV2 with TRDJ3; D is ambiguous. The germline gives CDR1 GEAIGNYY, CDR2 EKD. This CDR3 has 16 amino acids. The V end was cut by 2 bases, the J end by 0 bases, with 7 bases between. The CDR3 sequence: CACDSSSSWDTRQMFF. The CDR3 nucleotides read TGTGCCTGTGACAGTAGTAGCTCCTGGGACACCCGACAGATGTTTTTC.

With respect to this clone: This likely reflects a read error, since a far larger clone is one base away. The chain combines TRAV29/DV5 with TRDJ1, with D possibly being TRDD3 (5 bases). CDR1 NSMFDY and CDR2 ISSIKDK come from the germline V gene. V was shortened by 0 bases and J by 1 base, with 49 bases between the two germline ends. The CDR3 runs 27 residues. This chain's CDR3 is CAASASGSKRSGAQTRALVGFTDKLIF. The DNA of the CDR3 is TGTGCAGCAAGCGCGAGCGGTTCCAAAAGAAGTGGGGCCCAGACCAGAGCTTTAGTGGGATTCACCGATAAACTCATCTTT.

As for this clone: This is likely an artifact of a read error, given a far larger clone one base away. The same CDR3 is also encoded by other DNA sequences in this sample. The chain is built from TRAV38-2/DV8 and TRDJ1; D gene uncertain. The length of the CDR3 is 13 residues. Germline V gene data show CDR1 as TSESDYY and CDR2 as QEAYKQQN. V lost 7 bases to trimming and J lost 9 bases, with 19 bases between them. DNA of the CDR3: TGTGCTTATGTGGGTGGGTTAGGCCCGCAACTCATCTTT. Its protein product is CAYVGGLGPQLIF.

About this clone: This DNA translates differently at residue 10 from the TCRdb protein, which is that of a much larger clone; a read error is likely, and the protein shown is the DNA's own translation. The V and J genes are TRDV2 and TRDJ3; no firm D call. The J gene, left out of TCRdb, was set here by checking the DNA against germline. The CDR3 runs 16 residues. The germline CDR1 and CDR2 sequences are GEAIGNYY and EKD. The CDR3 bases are TGTGCCTGTGACAGTATTAGCTCCTGGAACACCCGACAGATGTTTTTC. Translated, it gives CACDSISSWNTRQMFF.

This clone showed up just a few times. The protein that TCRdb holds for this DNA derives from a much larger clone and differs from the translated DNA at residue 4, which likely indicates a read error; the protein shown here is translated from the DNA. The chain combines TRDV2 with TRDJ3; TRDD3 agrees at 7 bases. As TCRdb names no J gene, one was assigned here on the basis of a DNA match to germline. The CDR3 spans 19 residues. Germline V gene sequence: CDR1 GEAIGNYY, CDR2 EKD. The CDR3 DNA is TGTGCCTGTTACACGCTACTGGGGAACCCCTCCTGGGACACCCGACAGATGTTTTTC. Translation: CACYTLLGNPSWDTRQMFF.

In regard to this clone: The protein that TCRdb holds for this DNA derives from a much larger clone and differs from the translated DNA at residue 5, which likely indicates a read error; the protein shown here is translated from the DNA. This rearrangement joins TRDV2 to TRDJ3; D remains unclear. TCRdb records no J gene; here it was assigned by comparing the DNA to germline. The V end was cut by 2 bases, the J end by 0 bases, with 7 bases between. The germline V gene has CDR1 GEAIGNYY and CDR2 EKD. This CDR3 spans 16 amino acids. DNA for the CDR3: TGTGCCTGTGACAGAATTAGCTCCTGGGACACCCGACAGATGTTTTTC. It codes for CACDRISSWDTRQMFF.

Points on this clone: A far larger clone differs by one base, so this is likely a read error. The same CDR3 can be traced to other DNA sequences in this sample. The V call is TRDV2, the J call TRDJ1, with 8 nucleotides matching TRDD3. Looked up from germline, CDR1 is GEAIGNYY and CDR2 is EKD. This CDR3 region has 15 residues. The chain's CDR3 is CACDILGGYTDKLIF. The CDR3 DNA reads TGTGCATGTGACATACTGGGGGGCTACACCGATAAACTCATCTTT.

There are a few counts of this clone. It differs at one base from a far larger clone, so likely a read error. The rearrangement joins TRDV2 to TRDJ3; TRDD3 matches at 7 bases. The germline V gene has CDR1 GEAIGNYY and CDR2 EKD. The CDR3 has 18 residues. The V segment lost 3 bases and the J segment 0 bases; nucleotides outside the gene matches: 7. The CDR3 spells CACDLAGGRSWDTRQMFF. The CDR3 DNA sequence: TGTGCCTGTGACCTTGCTGGGGGCCGCTCCTGGGACACCCGACAGATGTTTTTC.

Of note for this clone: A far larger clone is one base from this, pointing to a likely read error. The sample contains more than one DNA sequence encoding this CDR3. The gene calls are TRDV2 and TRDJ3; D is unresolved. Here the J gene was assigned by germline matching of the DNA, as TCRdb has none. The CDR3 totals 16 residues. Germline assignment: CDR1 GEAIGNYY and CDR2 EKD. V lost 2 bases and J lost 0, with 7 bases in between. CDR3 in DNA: TGTGCCTGTGACAGTATCAGCTCCTGGGACACCCGACAGATGTTTTTC. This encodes CACDSISSWDTRQMFF.

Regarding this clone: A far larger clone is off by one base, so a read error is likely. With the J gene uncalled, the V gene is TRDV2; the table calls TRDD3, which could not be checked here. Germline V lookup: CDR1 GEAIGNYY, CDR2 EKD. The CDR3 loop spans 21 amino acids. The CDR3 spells CACDTVLGDPKSSWDTRQIFF. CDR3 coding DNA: TGTGCCTGTGACACCGTACTGGGGGATCCGAAGAGCTCCTGGGACACCCGACAGATTTTTTTC.

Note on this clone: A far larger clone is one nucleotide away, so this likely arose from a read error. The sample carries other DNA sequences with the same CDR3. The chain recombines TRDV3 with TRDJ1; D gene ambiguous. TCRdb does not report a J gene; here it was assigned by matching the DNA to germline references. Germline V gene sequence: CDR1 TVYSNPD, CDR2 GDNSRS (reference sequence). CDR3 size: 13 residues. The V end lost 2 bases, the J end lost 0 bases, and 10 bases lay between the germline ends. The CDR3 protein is CAFSAPYTDKLIF. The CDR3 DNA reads TGTGCCTTTTCGGCCCCCTACACCGATAAACTCATCTTT.

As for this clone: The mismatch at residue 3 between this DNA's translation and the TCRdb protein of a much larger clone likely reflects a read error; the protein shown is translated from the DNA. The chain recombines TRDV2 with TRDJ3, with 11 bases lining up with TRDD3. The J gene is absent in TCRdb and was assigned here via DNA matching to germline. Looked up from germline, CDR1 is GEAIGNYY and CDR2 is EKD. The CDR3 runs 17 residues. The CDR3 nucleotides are TGTGCCTGGGACACTGGGGGATACTCCTGGGACACCCGACAGATGTTTTTC. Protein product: CAWDTGGYSWDTRQMFF.

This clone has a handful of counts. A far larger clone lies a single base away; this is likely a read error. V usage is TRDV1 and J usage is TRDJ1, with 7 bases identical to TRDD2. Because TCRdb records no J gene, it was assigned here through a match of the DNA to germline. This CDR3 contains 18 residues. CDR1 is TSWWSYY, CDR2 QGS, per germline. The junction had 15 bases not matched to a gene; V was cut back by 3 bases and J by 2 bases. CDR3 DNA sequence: TGTGCTCTTGGGGATTCCTACGGGGACTTGAGGGGGACCGATAAACTCATCTTT. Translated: CALGDSYGDLRGTDKLIF.

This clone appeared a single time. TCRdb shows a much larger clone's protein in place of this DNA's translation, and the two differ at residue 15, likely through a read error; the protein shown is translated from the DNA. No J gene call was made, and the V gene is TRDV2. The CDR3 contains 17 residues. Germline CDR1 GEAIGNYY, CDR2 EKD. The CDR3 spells CACDTTVSSWDTRQVFF. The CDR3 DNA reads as TGTGCCTGTGACACAACGGTAAGCTCCTGGGACACCCGACAGGTGTTTTTC.

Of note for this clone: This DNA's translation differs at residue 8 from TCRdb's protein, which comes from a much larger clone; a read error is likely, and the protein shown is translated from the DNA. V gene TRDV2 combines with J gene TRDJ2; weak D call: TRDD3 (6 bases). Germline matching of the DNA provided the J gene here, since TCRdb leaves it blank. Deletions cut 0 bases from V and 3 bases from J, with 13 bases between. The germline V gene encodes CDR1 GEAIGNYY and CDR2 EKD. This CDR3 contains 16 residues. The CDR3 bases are TGTGCCTGTGACACCGTGGGGGTTACGCTGACAGCACAACTCTTCTTT. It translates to CACDTVGVTLTAQLFF.

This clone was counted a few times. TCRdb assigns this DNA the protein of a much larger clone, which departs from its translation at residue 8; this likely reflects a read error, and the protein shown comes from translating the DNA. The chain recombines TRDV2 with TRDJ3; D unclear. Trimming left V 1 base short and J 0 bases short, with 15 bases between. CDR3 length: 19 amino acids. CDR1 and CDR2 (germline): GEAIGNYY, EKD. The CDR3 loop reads CACDTLLRNPSWDTRQMFF. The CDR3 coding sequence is TGTGCCTGTGACACGCTACTGAGGAACCCCTCCTGGGACACCCGACAGATGTTTTTC.

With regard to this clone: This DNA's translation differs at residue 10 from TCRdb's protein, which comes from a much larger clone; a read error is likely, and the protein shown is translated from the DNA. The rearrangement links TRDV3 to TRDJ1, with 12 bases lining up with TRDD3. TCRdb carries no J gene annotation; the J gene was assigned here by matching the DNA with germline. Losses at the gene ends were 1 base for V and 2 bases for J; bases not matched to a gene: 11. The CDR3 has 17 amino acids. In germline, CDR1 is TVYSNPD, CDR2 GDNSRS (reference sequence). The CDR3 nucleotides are TGTGCCTTTACTGGGGGATACGGGTCAATCCCGACCGATAAACTCATCTTT. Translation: CAFTGGYGSIPTDKLIF.

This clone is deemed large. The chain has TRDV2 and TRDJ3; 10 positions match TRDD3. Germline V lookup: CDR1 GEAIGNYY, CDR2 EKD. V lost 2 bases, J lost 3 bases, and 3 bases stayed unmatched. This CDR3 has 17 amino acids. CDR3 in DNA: TGTGCCTGTGACATACTGGGGGATCTCTGGGACACCCGACAGATGTTTTTC. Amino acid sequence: CACDILGDLWDTRQMFF.

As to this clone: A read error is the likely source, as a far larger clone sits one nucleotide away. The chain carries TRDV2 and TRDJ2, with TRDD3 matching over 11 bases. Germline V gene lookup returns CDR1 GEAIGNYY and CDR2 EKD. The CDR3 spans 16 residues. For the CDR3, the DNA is TGTTCCTGTGACACCGTGGGGGATACGCTGACAGCACAACTCTTCTTT. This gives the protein CSCDTVGDTLTAQLFF.

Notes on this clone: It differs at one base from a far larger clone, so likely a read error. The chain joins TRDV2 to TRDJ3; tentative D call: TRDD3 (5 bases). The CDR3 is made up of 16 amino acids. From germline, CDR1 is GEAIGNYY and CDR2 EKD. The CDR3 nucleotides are TGTGCCTGTGACAGTATTAGCTCCTGGGAAACCCGACAGATGTTTTTC. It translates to CACDSISSWETRQMFF.

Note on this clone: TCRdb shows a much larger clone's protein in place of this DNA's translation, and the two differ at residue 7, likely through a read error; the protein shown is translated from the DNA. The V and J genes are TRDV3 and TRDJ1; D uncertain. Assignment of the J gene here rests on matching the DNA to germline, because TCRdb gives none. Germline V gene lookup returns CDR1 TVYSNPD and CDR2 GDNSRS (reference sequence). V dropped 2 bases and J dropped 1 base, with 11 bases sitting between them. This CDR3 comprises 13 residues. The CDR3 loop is CAFSAPSTDKLIF. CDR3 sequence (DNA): TGTGCCTTTTCAGCCCCCTCCACCGATAAACTCATCTTT.

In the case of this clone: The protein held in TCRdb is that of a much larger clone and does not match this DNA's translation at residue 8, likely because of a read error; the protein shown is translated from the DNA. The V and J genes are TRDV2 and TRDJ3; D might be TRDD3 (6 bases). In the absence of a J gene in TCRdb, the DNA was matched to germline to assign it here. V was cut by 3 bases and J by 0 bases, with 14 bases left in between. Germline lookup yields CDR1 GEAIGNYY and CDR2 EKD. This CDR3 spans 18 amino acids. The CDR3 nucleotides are TGTGCCTGTGACCTTACTGGGAGCCGCTCCTGGGACACCCGACAGATGTTTTTC. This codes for CACDLTGSRSWDTRQMFF.

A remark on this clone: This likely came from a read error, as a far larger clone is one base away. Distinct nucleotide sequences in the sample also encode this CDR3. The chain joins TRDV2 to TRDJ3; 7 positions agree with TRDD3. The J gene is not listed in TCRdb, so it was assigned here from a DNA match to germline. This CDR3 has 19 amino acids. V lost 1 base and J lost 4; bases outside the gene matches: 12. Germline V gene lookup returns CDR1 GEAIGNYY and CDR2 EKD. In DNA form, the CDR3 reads TGTGCCTGTGACACGCTACTGGGGAACCCCTCATGGGACACCCGACAGATGTTTTTC. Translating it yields CACDTLLGNPSWDTRQMFF.

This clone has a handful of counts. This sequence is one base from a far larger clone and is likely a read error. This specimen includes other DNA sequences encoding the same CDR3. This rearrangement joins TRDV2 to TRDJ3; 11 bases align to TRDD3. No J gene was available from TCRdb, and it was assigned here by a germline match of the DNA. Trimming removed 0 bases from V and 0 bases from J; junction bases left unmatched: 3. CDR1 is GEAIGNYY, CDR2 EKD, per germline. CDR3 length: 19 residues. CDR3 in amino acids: CACDTVTGGYSWDTRQMFF. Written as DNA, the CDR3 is TGTGCCTGTGACACCGTCACTGGGGGATACTCCTGGGACACCCGACAGATGTTTTTC.

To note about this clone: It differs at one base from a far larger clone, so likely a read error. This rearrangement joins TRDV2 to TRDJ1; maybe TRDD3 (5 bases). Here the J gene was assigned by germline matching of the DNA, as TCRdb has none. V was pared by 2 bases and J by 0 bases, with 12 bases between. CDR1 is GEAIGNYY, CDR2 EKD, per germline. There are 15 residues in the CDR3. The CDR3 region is CACDIQGGYTDKLIF. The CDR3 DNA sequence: TGTGCCTGTGACATACAGGGGGGCTACACCGATAAACTCATCTTT.